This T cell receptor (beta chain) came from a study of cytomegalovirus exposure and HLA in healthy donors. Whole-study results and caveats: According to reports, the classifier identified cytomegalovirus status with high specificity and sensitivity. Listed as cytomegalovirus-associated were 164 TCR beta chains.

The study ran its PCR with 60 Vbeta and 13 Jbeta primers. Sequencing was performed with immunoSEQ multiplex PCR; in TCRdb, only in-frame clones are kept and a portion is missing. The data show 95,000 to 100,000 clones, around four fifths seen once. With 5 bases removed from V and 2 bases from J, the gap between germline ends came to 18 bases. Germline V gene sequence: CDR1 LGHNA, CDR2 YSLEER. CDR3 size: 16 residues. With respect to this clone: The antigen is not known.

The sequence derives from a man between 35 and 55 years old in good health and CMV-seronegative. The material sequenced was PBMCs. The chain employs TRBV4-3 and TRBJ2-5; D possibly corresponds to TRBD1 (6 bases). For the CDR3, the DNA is TGCGCCAGCAGCAACTCCTGGGACACAGCACAAGAGACCCAGTACTTC. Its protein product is CASSNSWDTAQETQYF.